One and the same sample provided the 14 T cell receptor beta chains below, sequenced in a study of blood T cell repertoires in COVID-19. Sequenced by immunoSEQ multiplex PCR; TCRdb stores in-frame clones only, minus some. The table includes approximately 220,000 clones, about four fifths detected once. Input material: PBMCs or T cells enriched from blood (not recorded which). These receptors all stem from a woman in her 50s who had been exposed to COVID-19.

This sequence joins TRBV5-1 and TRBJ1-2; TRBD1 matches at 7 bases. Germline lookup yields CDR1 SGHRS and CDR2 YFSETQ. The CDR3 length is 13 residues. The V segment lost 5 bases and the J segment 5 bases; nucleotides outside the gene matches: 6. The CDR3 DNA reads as TGCGCCAGCAGTTCCGGACAGGAATATGGCTACACCTTC. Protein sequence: CASSSGQEYGYTF.

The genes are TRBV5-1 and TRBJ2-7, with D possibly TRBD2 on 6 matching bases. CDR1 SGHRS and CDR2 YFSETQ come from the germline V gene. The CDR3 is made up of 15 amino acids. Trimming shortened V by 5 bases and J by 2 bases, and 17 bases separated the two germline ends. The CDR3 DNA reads TGCGCCAGCAGGCGGGACTCCGATCAGACCTACGAGCAGTACTTC. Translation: CASRRDSDQTYEQYF.

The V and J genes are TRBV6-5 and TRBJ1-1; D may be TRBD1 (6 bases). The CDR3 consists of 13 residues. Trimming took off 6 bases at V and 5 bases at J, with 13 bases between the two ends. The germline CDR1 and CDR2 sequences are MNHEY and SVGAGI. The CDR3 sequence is CASSIQGRTEAFF. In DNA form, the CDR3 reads TGTGCCAGCAGCATACAGGGTCGGACTGAAGCTTTCTTT.

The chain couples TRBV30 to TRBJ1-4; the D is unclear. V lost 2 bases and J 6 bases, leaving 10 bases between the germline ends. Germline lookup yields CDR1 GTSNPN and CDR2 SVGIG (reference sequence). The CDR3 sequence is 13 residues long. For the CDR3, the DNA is TGTGCCTGGAGTTGGAGTGTAGATGAAAAACTGTTTTTT. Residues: CAWSWSVDEKLFF.

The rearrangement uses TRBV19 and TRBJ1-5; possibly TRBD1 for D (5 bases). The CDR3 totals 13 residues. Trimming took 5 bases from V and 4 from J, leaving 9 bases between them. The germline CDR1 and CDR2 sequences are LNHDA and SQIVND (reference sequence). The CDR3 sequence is CASSSQDNQPQHF. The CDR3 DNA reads TGTGCCAGTAGTTCACAGGATAATCAGCCCCAGCATTTT. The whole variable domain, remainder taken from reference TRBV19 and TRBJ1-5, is DGGITQSPKYLFRKEGQNVTLSCEQNLNHDAMYWYRQDPGQGLRLIYYSQIVNDFQKGDIAEGYSVSREKKESFPLTVTSAQKNPTAFYLCASSSQDNQPQHFGDGTRLSIL.

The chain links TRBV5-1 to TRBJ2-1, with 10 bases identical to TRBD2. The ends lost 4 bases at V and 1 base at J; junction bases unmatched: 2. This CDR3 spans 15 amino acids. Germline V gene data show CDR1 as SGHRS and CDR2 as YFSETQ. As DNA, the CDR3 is TGCGCCAGCAGCAGGACTAGCGGTTCCTACAATGAGCAGTTCTTC. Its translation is CASSRTSGSYNEQFF.

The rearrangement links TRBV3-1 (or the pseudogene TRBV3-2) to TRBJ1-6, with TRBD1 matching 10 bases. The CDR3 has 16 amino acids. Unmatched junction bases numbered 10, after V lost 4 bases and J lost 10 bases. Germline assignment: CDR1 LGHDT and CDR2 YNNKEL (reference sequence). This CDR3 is CASSPTRTGGKSPLHF. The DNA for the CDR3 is TGTGCCAGCAGCCCCACAAGGACAGGGGGAAAATCACCCCTCCACTTT.

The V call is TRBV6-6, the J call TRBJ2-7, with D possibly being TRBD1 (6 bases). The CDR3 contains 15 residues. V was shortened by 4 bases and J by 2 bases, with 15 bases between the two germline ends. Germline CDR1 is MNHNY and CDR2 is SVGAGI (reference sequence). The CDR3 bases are TGTGCCAGCAGTTCCCGGGACACTGCAACCTACGAGCAGTACTTC. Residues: CASSSRDTATYEQYF.

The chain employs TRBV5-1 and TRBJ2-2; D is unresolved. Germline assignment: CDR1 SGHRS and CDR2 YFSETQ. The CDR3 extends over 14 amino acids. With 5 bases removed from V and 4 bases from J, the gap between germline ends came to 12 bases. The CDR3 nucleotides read TGCGCCAGCAGGACCACAGTGGGCACCGGGGAGCTGTTTTTT. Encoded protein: CASRTTVGTGELFF.

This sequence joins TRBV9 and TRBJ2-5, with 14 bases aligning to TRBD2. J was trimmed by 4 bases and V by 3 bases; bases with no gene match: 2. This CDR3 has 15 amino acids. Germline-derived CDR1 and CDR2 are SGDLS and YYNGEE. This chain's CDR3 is CASSGGLAGGETQYF. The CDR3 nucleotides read TGTGCCAGCAGCGGTGGACTAGCGGGGGGAGAGACCCAGTACTTC.

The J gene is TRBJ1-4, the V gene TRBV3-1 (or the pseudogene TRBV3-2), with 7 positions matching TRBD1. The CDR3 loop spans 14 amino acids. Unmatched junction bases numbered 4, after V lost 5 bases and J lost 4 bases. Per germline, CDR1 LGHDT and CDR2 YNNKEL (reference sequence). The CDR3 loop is CASSSGTDNEKLFF. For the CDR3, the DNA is TGTGCCAGCAGCTCTGGGACAGATAATGAAAAACTGTTTTTT.

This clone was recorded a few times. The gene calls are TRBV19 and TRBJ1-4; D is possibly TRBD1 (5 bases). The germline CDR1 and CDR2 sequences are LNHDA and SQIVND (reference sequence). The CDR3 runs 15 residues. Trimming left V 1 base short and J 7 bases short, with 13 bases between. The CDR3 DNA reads TGTGCCAGTAGTATAGGTAATCAGGGAGGTGAAAAACTGTTTTTT. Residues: CASSIGNQGGEKLFF.

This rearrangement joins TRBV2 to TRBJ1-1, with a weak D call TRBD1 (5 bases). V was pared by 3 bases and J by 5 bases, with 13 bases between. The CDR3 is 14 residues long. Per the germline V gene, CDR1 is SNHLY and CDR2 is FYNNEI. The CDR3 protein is CASSEGGVGTEAFF. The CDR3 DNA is TGTGCCAGCAGTGAGGGGGGGGTTGGGACTGAAGCTTTCTTT. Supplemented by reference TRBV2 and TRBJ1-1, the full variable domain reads EPEVTQTPSHQVTQMGQEVILRCVPISNHLYFYWYRQILGQKVEFLVSFYNNEISEKSEIFDDQFSVERPDGSNFTLKIRSTKLEDSAMYFCASSEGGVGTEAFFGQGTRLTVV.

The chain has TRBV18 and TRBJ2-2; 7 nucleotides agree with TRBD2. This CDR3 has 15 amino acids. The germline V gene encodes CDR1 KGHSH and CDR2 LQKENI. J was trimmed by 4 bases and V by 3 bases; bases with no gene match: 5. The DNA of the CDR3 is TGTGCCAGCTCACCGCCGACTAGCTTCACCGGGGAGCTGTTTTTT. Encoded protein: CASSPPTSFTGELFF.